One and the same sample provided the 13 T cell receptor beta chains below, sequenced in a study of blood T cell repertoires in COVID-19. Sequencing was performed with immunoSEQ multiplex PCR; in TCRdb, only in-frame clones are kept and a portion is missing. The repertoire holds about 360,000 clones, with 81% as singletons. Sequencing was performed on peripheral blood. All receptors come from a human donor with acute or convalescent COVID-19. The donor label of this sample is uncertain.

As for this clone: Other DNA sequences in this specimen translate into the identical CDR3. V usage is TRBV5-1 and J usage is TRBJ1-3; D gene ambiguous. This CDR3 region has 12 residues. V lost 6 bases and J 4 bases, leaving 8 bases between the germline ends. Per the germline V gene, CDR1 is SGHRS and CDR2 is YFSETQ. Here the CDR3 reads CASTNSGNTIYF. The CDR3 nucleotides are TGCGCCAGCACCAACAGCGGAAACACCATATATTTT.

The chain employs TRBV6-1 and TRBJ1-4, with D tentatively TRBD1 (6 bases). The V gene's germline CDR1 is MNHNS and CDR2 SASEGT. The V end lost 0 bases, the J end lost 5 bases, and 10 bases lay between the germline ends. CDR3 length: 15 amino acids. CDR3 sequence (DNA): TGTGCCAGCAGTGAAGCAGGGGGGGGCAATGAAAAACTGTTTTTT. It is translated as CASSEAGGGNEKLFF.

The CDR3, as DNA: TGTGCCAGCAGCCAAGACGCCCCAGCGGGAGGGCTTCGGAATGAGCAGTTCTTC. Translating gives CASSQDAPAGGLRNEQFF. This chain uses TRBV14 with TRBJ2-1; 10 nucleotides line up with TRBD2. This CDR3 is 18 amino acids long. Germline lookup yields CDR1 SGHDN and CDR2 FVKESK. V trimming: 0 bases; J trimming: 7 bases; junction bases outside the gene matches: 12.

This clone was observed once. V gene TRBV6-5 combines with J gene TRBJ1-1, with no clear D. There are 12 residues in the CDR3. V was pared by 5 bases and J by 8 bases, with 12 bases between. Germline CDR1 MNHEY, CDR2 SVGAGI. This CDR3 reads CASSLRLEEAFF. In DNA form, the CDR3 reads TGTGCCAGCAGTCTAAGGTTGGAGGAAGCTTTCTTT.

This rearrangement joins TRBV27 to TRBJ1-4; tentatively, D is TRBD1 (6 bases). CDR3 length equals 15 residues. The germline V gene has CDR1 MNHEY and CDR2 SMNVEV (reference sequence). Trimming took 2 bases from V and 5 from J, leaving 12 bases between them. CDR3 loop: CASSLGQGLNEKLFF. DNA of the CDR3: TGTGCCAGCAGTTTAGGGCAGGGGCTAAATGAAAAACTGTTTTTT.

The chain links TRBV14 to TRBJ2-1; 10 bases line up with TRBD2. The CDR3 covers 17 residues. CDR1 is SGHDN, CDR2 FVKESK, per germline. The trim removed 1 base at V and 0 bases at J, leaving 3 bases unmatched. CDR3 sequence: CASSQGASGSSYNEQFF. The CDR3 DNA reads TGTGCCAGCAGCCAAGGTGCTAGCGGGAGCTCCTACAATGAGCAGTTCTTC.

The chain carries TRBV27 and TRBJ2-5; TRBD1 agrees at 9 bases. This CDR3 contains 15 residues. V trimming: 4 bases; J trimming: 2 bases; junction bases outside the gene matches: 5. Germline CDR1 is MNHEY and CDR2 is SMNVEV (reference sequence). This chain's CDR3 is CASSSGQGRQETQYF. CDR3 in DNA: TGTGCCAGCAGTTCGGGACAGGGACGGCAAGAGACCCAGTACTTC.

The gene calls are TRBV3-1 (or the pseudogene TRBV3-2) and TRBJ1-2; TRBD1 might be the D (6 bases). Trimming took 4 bases from V and 5 from J, leaving 8 bases between them. This CDR3 has 12 residues. The germline gives CDR1 LGHDT, CDR2 YNNKEL (reference sequence). The CDR3 DNA follows: TGTGCCAGCAGCCCTACAGGGTATGGCTACACCTTC. Its protein is CASSPTGYGYTF.

CDR3 region: CASSIQAGGREKLFF. The CDR3 DNA follows: TGTGCCAGTAGTATACAGGCAGGGGGCCGTGAAAAACTGTTTTTT. The V gene is TRBV19, the J gene TRBJ1-4; 8 nucleotides align to TRBD1. V gave up 2 bases and J gave up 7 bases; unmatched junction bases: 6. Germline assignment: CDR1 LNHDA and CDR2 SQIVND (reference sequence). The CDR3 consists of 15 residues.

The chain joins TRBV18 to TRBJ1-1, with TRBD1 matching 7 bases. V dropped 2 bases and J dropped 3; count of bases not matched to a gene: 3. CDR1 is KGHSH and CDR2 is LQKENI in the germline V gene. The CDR3 loop spans 14 amino acids. The CDR3 spells CASSPDRVHTEAFF. The DNA for the CDR3 is TGTGCCAGCTCACCAGACAGGGTCCACACTGAAGCTTTCTTT. Together with reference TRBV18 and TRBJ1-1, the CDR3 gives the full variable domain: NAGVMQNPRHLVRRRGQEARLRCSPMKGHSHVYWYRQLPEEGLKFMVYLQKENIIDESGMPKERFSAEFPKEGPSILRIQQVVRGDSAAYFCASSPDRVHTEAFFGQGTRLTVV.

The chain combines TRBV18 with TRBJ2-1, with a possible D match to TRBD2 (6 bases). The CDR3 runs 13 residues. V lost 7 bases and J lost 5, with 12 bases in between. CDR1 is KGHSH, CDR2 LQKENI, per germline. The CDR3: CASLVAVHNEQFF. CDR3 DNA: TGTGCCAGCTTGGTAGCGGTTCACAATGAGCAGTTCTTC.

The chain carries TRBV6-5 and TRBJ2-7; 10 bases agree with TRBD1. Germline trimming cut 7 bases from V and 0 bases from J; bases unmatched to any gene: 6. The CDR3 contains 15 residues. In germline, CDR1 is MNHEY, CDR2 SVGAGI. The CDR3 region is CASNPDRGGSYEQYF. CDR3 coding DNA: TGTGCCAGCAATCCGGACAGGGGGGGCTCCTACGAGCAGTACTTC.

This rearrangement joins TRBV18 to TRBJ2-6; TRBD2 might be the D (5 bases). The CDR3 extends over 16 amino acids. Germline CDR1 reads KGHSH; CDR2 reads LQKENI. V lost 3 bases to trimming and J lost 0 bases, with 9 bases between them. The CDR3 here is CASSPLDYSGANVLTF. In DNA form, the CDR3 reads TGTGCCAGCTCACCCCTAGACTACTCTGGGGCCAACGTCCTGACTTTC.